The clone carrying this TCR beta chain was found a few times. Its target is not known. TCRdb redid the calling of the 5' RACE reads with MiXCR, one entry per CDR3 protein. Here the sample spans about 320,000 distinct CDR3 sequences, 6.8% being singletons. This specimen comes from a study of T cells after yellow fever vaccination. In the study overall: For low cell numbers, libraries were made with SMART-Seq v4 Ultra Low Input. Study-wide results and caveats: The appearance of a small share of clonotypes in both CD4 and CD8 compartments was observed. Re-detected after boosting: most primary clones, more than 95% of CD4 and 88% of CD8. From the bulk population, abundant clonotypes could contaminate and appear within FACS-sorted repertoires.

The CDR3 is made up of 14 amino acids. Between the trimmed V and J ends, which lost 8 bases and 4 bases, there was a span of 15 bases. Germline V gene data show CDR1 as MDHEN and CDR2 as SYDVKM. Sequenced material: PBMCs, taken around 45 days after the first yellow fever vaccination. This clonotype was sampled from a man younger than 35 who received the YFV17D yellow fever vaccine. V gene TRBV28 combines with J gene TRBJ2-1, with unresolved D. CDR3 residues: CASSTWVSYNEQFF. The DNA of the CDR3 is TGTGCCAGCTCGACTTGGGTGTCGTACAATGAGCAGTTCTTC.